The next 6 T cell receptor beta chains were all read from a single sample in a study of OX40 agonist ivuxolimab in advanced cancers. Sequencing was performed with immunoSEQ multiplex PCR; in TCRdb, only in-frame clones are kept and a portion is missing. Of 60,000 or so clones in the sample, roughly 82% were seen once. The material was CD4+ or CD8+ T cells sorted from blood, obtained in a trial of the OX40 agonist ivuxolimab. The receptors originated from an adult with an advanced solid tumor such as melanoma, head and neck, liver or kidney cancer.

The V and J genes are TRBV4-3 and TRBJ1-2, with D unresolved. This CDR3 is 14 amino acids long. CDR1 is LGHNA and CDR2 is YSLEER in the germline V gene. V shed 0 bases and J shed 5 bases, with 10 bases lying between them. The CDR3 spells CASSQEKTGYGYTF. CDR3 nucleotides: TGCGCCAGCAGCCAAGAAAAAACCGGATATGGCTACACCTTC.

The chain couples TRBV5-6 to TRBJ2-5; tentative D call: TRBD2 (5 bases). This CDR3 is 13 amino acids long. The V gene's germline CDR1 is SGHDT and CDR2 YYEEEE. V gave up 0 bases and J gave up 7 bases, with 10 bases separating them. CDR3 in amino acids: CASSLEARGTQYF. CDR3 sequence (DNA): TGTGCCAGCAGCTTGGAAGCCCGGGGGACCCAGTACTTC.

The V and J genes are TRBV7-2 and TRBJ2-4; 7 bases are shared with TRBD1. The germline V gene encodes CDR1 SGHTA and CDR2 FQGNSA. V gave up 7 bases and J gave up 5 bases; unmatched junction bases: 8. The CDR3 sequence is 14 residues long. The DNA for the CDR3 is TGTGCCAGCACCCCTCCGCAGGGGGAAAACATTCAGTACTTC. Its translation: CASTPPQGENIQYF.

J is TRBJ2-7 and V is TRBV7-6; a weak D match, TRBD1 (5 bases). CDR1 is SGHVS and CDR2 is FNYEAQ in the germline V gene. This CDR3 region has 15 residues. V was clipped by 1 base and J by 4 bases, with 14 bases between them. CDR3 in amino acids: CASSLEVTVGYEQYF. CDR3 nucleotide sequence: TGTGCCAGCAGCTTAGAAGTGACAGTAGGTTACGAGCAGTACTTC.

In nucleotides, the CDR3 is TGTGCCAGCAGTGACAGCTCCCGCCGGGAGCAGTACTTC. This translates into CASSDSSRREQYF. The chain links TRBV6-5 to TRBJ2-7; D is possibly TRBD1 (5 bases). The CDR3 length is 13 residues. The germline V and J ends were trimmed by 5 bases and 7 bases, with 15 bases remaining between them. The germline CDR1 and CDR2 sequences are MNHEY and SVGAGI.

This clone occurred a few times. The chain's CDR3 is CASSLELNYEQYF. The CDR3 nucleotides read TGTGCCAGCAGCTTAGAACTGAACTACGAGCAGTACTTC. This sequence joins TRBV7-2 and TRBJ2-7; D is ambiguous. The CDR3 sequence is 13 residues long. Germline CDR1 and CDR2: SGHTA and FQGNSA. Deletions cut 1 base from V and 3 bases from J, with 7 bases between.